This passage covers 17 T cell receptor beta chains from one sample sequenced in a study of shared clonotypes between healthy human individuals. Method: immunoSEQ multiplex PCR; TCRdb's copy keeps in-frame clones and lacks some. The sample has about 650,000 clones, roughly 96% seen once. Positive CCR7 selection of CD45RO-negative cells yielded the naive CD8 cells, and terminally differentiated effector memory CD45RA+ cells were excluded. Material: naive CD8+ T cells sorted from blood. The source of these receptors is a woman in her 30s in good health.

The chain uses TRBV5-4 and TRBJ2-7; TRBD1 is a possible D gene (6 bases). This CDR3 is 16 amino acids long. Germline CDR1 is SGHNT and CDR2 is YYREEE (reference sequence). V gave up 4 bases and J gave up 0 bases, with 17 bases separating them. The CDR3 bases are TGTGCCAGCAGCACAGGTTCCGGGACATCCTCCTACGAGCAGTACTTC. This codes for CASSTGSGTSSYEQYF.

This chain links TRBV10-3 with TRBJ2-7; no firm D call. V was cut by 0 bases and J by 3 bases, with 9 bases left in between. The CDR3 contains 14 residues. Germline assignment: CDR1 ENHRY and CDR2 SYGVKD. The CDR3 loop is CAISESPPGYEQYF. The CDR3 nucleotides are TGTGCCATCAGTGAGTCCCCCCCGGGCTACGAGCAGTACTTC.

J is TRBJ2-7 and V is TRBV7-9; 7 bases agree with TRBD2. After removal of 5 bases from V and 5 bases from J, the junction contained 6 bases not matched to a gene. Germline assignment: CDR1 SEHNR and CDR2 FQNEAQ (reference sequence). There are 13 residues in the CDR3. This CDR3 is CASSPGGFDEQYF. In DNA form, the CDR3 reads TGTGCCAGCAGCCCCGGGGGGTTCGACGAGCAGTACTTC. Filled out from reference TRBV7-9 and TRBJ2-7, the complete variable domain reads DTGVSQNPRHKITKRGQNVTFRCDPISEHNRLYWYRQTLGQGPEFLTYFQNEAQLEKSRLLSDRFSAERPKGSFSTLEIQRTEQGDSAMYLCASSPGGFDEQYFGPGTRLTVT.

Concerning this clone: One end of the junction does not line up with germline, which may come from a read error. The V gene is TRBV13, the J gene TRBJ1-4; D possibly corresponds to TRBD1 (6 bases). The CDR3 loop spans 17 amino acids. Germline loops: CDR1 PRHDT, CDR2 FYEKMQ (reference sequence). The CDR3 is CASRLGLLGGSNEKLFF. The CDR3 DNA sequence: TGTGCCAGCAGATTAGGTCTTTTGGGGGGCTCTAATGAAAAACTGTTTTTT.

This clone was observed a handful of times. The chain links TRBV25-1 to TRBJ2-1; D is undetermined. CDR3 length: 11 residues. Germline CDR1 reads MGHDK; CDR2 reads SYGVNS. Trimming shortened V by 6 bases and J by 8 bases, and 8 bases separated the two germline ends. The CDR3, as DNA: TGTGCCAGCAGAGCGTATGATGAGCAGTTCTTC. It encodes CASRAYDEQFF. Drawing the rest from reference TRBV25-1 and TRBJ2-1, the complete variable domain is EADIYQTPRYLVIGTGKKITLECSQTMGHDKMYWYQQDPGMELHLIHYSYGVNSTEKGDLSSESTVSRIRTEHFPLTLESARPSHTSQYLCASRAYDEQFFGPGTRLTVL.

The gene calls are TRBV10-1 and TRBJ2-1; D not certain. This CDR3 has 16 residues. The V end lost 8 bases, the J end lost 7 bases, and 24 bases lay between the germline ends. Germline V gene data show CDR1 as WNHNN and CDR2 as SYGVQD (reference sequence). The CDR3 is CASPQDPPRFRNEQFF. Here the CDR3 DNA reads TGCGCCAGCCCCCAAGATCCCCCCCGTTTTAGGAATGAGCAGTTCTTC.

The chain joins TRBV4-2 to TRBJ2-3; TRBD2 matches 9 bases. After removal of 0 bases from V and 2 bases from J, the junction contained 9 bases not matched to a gene. In germline, CDR1 is LGHNA, CDR2 YNFKEQ. CDR3 length equals 18 residues. The CDR3 sequence is CASSQDWGAGGPTDTQYF. The CDR3 nucleotides read TGTGCCAGCAGCCAAGATTGGGGAGCGGGAGGTCCCACAGATACGCAGTATTTT.

The chain couples TRBV6-6 to TRBJ2-3; TRBD2 agrees at 7 bases. The CDR3 contains 15 residues. Trimming at V came to 6 bases and at J to 0 bases, leaving 6 bases not matched to a gene. Germline assignment: CDR1 MNHNY and CDR2 SVGAGI (reference sequence). The chain's CDR3 is CASRDRAGSTDTQYF. The DNA for the CDR3 is TGTGCCAGCAGGGACCGAGCGGGAAGCACAGATACGCAGTATTTT.

The chain joins TRBV19 to TRBJ1-1, with D unresolved. The V gene's germline CDR1 is LNHDA and CDR2 SQIVND (reference sequence). This CDR3 spans 15 amino acids. V was trimmed by 0 bases and J by 7 bases, leaving 15 bases between them. The CDR3 protein is CASSIDWAAYYEAFF. In DNA, the CDR3 is TGTGCCAGTAGTATAGATTGGGCGGCCTACTATGAAGCTTTCTTT.

The chain is built from TRBV30 and TRBJ2-7; 10 nucleotides agree with TRBD2. With V trimmed by 3 bases and J by 2 bases, 7 bases remained unmatched. The CDR3 totals 15 residues. CDR1 is GTSNPN, CDR2 SVGIG, per germline (reference sequence). The CDR3 DNA is TGTGCCTGGAGACAGTCTAGCGGGGGAACCTACGAGCAGTACTTC. This encodes CAWRQSSGGTYEQYF.

The J gene is TRBJ1-2, the V gene TRBV28, with a weak D call TRBD1 (6 bases). The V gene lost 6 bases and the J gene lost 3 bases, with 11 bases spanning the gap. CDR1 MDHEN and CDR2 SYDVKM come from the germline V gene. The CDR3 runs to 13 residues. The CDR3 DNA follows: TGTGCCAGCAGACAGGGAGGCGACTATGGCTACACCTTC. Translated, it gives CASRQGGDYGYTF.

This chain joins TRBV28 and TRBJ2-3, with D perhaps TRBD1 or TRBD2 (5 bases each). Germline CDR1 is MDHEN and CDR2 is SYDVKM. The V end lost 3 bases, the J end lost 2 bases, and 12 bases lay between the germline ends. The CDR3 sequence is 15 residues long. CDR3 DNA sequence: TGTGCCAGCAGTTTTCGGGGCGGCTTCACAGATACGCAGTATTTT. Its translation: CASSFRGGFTDTQYF.

This chain connects TRBV7-2 to TRBJ1-4, with 7 positions matching TRBD1. In germline, CDR1 is SGHTA, CDR2 FQGNSA. With V trimmed by 4 bases and J by 5 bases, 7 bases remained unmatched. The CDR3 covers 15 residues. CDR3 in amino acids: CASSSPTGPNEKLFF. CDR3 coding DNA: TGTGCCAGCAGCTCCCCGACAGGGCCCAATGAAAAACTGTTTTTT.

CDR3 loop: CASSAPWTGLGDTQYF. CDR3 sequence (DNA): TGTGCCAGCAGCGCCCCCTGGACAGGCTTGGGAGATACGCAGTATTTT. V is TRBV7-9 and J is TRBJ2-3; 7 positions match TRBD1. The V gene end was trimmed by 5 bases and the J gene end by 5 bases; junction bases not matched to a gene: 13. This CDR3 contains 16 residues. Germline V CDR1 and CDR2: SEHNR, FQNEAQ (reference sequence).

This rearrangement joins TRBV11-2 to TRBJ2-6, with TRBD1 identical over 7 bases. This CDR3 spans 18 amino acids. Trimming removed 2 bases from V and 1 base from J; junction bases left unmatched: 8. Germline CDR1 reads SGHAT; CDR2 reads FQNNGV. The CDR3, as DNA: TGTGCCAGCAGCTTACTTCGGGGACAGCCTTCTGGGGCCAACGTCCTGACTTTC. It encodes CASSLLRGQPSGANVLTF.

The genes are TRBV19 and TRBJ1-5, with 8 positions matching TRBD1. Germline trimming cut 6 bases from V and 3 bases from J; bases unmatched to any gene: 4. The CDR3 totals 14 residues. Germline lookup yields CDR1 LNHDA and CDR2 SQIVND (reference sequence). The chain's CDR3 is CASRKDRDNQPQHF. DNA for the CDR3: TGTGCCAGTAGAAAGGACAGGGACAATCAGCCCCAGCATTTT.

The J gene is TRBJ2-5, the V gene TRBV5-1, with D possibly matching TRBD2 (6 bases). The CDR3 spans 15 residues. Germline V gene lookup returns CDR1 SGHRS and CDR2 YFSETQ. Trimming pared 5 bases from V and 2 bases from J, leaving 16 bases between. Here the CDR3 reads CASSWDFLLQETQYF. The CDR3 DNA is TGCGCCAGCAGTTGGGACTTTCTCCTACAAGAGACCCAGTACTTC.